The rows below give T cell receptor beta chains drawn from one sample of a study of blood T cell repertoires in COVID-19. The data were produced by immunoSEQ multiplex PCR, yet TCRdb's version contains in-frame clones alone and is incomplete. The sample gives about 120,000 clones, about 80% of which show up once; approximately 16% is in the top ten. Material: peripheral blood. These receptors were taken from a woman aged 80 or over with active or convalescent COVID-19. The CDR3 runs from the conserved cysteine through the conserved F or W. A D gene is named only where the DNA matches it firmly. Clone size is shown for a subset of rows, as once, few, many or a class of expanded clone.

. TRBJ2-1 TRBV9 TRBD2 TGTGCCAGCAGCCTGACTAGCGGGGCCTACAATGAGCAGTTCTTC CASSLTSGAYNEQFF
. TRBJ1-2 TRBV6-5 . TGTGCCAGCAGTCGCAGGGGATCCATCTATGGCTACACCTTC CASSRRGSIYGYTF
few TRBJ2-7 TRBV6-2/TRBV6-3 TRBD2 TGTGCCAGCAGCTCTAGCGGGAACGAGCAGTACTTC CASSSSGNEQYF
. TRBJ2-3 TRBV29-1 TRBD2 TGCAGCGTTGAAGTAACTAGCGGACTTTTCGGTACGCAGTATTTT CSVEVTSGLFGTQYF
. TRBJ2-7 TRBV7-7 . TGTGCCAGCAGCCCAGCGGGCTTCATAGGCGAGCAGTACTTC CASSPAGFIGEQYF
once TRBJ1-1 TRBV6-1 . TGTGCCAGCAGTGAGACACAACTTGAAGCTTTCTTT CASSETQLEAFF
. TRBJ2-2 TRBV6-1 . TGTGCCAGCAAACCCAGGGGATCCACCGGGGAGCTGTTTTTT CASKPRGSTGELFF
. TRBJ2-5 TRBV11-2 . TGTGCCAGCAGCTTAGCACGGGGGGCGGTGGCCCAAGAGACCCAGTACTTC CASSLARGAVAQETQYF
. TRBJ1-2 TRBV7-8 . TGTGCCAGCAGACCCCTGCGGGGGCGATTCAACTATGGCTACACCTTC CASRPLRGRFNYGYTF
. TRBJ2-3 TRBV19 . TGTGCCAGTACCAAATCGGGGTCAGATACGCAGTATTTT CASTKSGSDTQYF
. TRBJ2-7 TRBV23-1 . TGCGCCAGCAGTCACCCCTATTCTTACAGGGTCCAATCCTACGAGCAGTACTTC CASSHPYSYRVQSYEQYF
once TRBJ2-1 TRBV2 . TGTGCCAGCAGTGAAGGGACTGTTTACAATGAGCAGTTCTTC CASSEGTVYNEQFF
. TRBJ1-5 TRBV21-1 . TGTGCCAGCAGCAAAGCCGTATTACCCCGGGGGGGATATCAGCCCCAGCATTTT CASSKAVLPRGGYQPQHF
. TRBJ1-3 TRBV15 . TGTGCCACCAGCAGAGATAGCTCTGGAAACACCATATATTTT CATSRDSSGNTIYF
. TRBJ2-7 TRBV30 TRBD1 TGTGCCTGGACTGGACAGGGGGCGAACGAGCAGTACTTC CAWTGQGANEQYF
. TRBJ2-3 TRBV7-8 TRBD2 TGTGCCAGCAGGAGCCTAGCGGGGAGGGACACAGATACGCAGTATTTT CASRSLAGRDTDTQYF
once TRBJ1-4 TRBV6-5 . TGTGCCAGCAGTTTCCGGCCTGAGGGCGAAAAACTGTTTTTT CASSFRPEGEKLFF
. TRBJ1-5 TRBV6-6 TRBD1 TGTGCCAGCAGTCCCTCAGGGGGCGCGGGATATAGCAATCAGCCCCAGCATTTT CASSPSGGAGYSNQPQHF
few TRBJ2-5 TRBV24-1 . TGTGCCACCAGTGATGCAGGGTCGGGGACCCAGTACTTC CATSDAGSGTQYF
. TRBJ2-7 TRBV12-5 TRBD2 TGTGCTAGTGGTTTAACAAGACAGTGGCCGGGACTAGCGGGAGGGCCGTCATACAACGAGCAGTACTTC CASGLTRQWPGLAGGPSYNEQYF
once TRBJ1-5 TRBV18 . TGTGCCAGTAACCAGGGCCAGAATCAGCCCCAGCATTTT CASNQGQNQPQHF
. TRBJ2-5 TRBV7-2 TRBD2 TGTGCCAGCAGAACGGGACTAGCGGGAGGAACAGAGACCCAGTACTTC CASRTGLAGGTETQYF
. TRBJ2-1 TRBV6-6 . TGTGCCAGCAGTAGGGGCAATGAGCAGTTCTTC CASSRGNEQFF